The clone carrying this T cell receptor (beta chain) was observed many times. Its antigen is undetermined. The sequenced template was RNA, covering the TCR beta CDR3 region. HTBI-primed RT-PCR formed the first round, and a multiplex PCR formed the second. Each CDR3 protein is one row after TCRdb ran MiXCR on the multiplex PCR reads. The sample records over a million distinct CDR3 sequences, about two fifths being singletons. The data were obtained in a study of Graves' ophthalmopathy and Graves' hyperthyroidism. General observations from the study: Most clonotypes expanded in thyroid above 0.001 frequency were present in blood too. The model predicted progression of ophthalmopathy with a sensitivity of about 70%, and its specificity was about 72%.

Exclusion covered patients with other autoimmune diseases or uncontrolled infections (as well as pregnancy or lactation). Clinical symptoms, serum thyroxine, TRAb, thyroid ultrasound and orbital computed tomography formed the basis of diagnosis. This clonotype was sampled from an adult man with Graves' hyperthyroidism. The source material was peripheral blood or thyroid tissue (not recorded which).

The CDR3 DNA reads as TGCGCCAGCAGCCACAGCGGCGCCTCCTACGAGCAGTACTTC. It yields the protein CASSHSGASYEQYF. The V and J genes are TRBV4-3 and TRBJ2-7; tentatively, D is TRBD2 (5 bases). V was trimmed by 3 bases and J by 0 bases, leaving 9 bases between them. Germline loops: CDR1 LGHNA, CDR2 YSLEER. The CDR3 totals 14 residues.